The 30 T cell receptor beta chains reported below all come from one sample, sequenced in a study of identical twins. TCRdb called the 5' RACE reads again in MiXCR, with one record for every CDR3 protein. The repertoire consists of about 200,000 distinct CDR3 sequences, with 7.5% occurring once and the leading ten covering more than 1.5%. Separately, the same data were catalogued under a study of yellow fever vaccine responses in identical twins.

The sample taken for sequencing was memory (CD45RO+) T cells sorted from blood. These receptors were obtained from a woman younger than 35 in good health.

The sample holds many counts of this clonotype. This chain connects TRBV7-9 to TRBJ1-2; D is perhaps TRBD1 (5 bases). The CDR3 spans 16 residues. Germline V lookup: CDR1 SEHNR, CDR2 FQNEAQ (reference sequence). V shed 4 bases and J shed 6 bases, with 21 bases lying between them. The CDR3 sequence: CASSSSGGSLGNGYTF. The CDR3 DNA reads as TGTGCCAGCAGCTCCTCGGGGGGGAGCTTGGGGAATGGCTACACCTTC.

The chain recombines TRBV5-6 with TRBJ2-7; 12 positions match TRBD1. This CDR3 comprises 15 residues. Germline V CDR1 and CDR2: SGHDT, YYEEEE. J gave up 5 bases and V 2 bases, and 5 bases lay outside the gene matches. The CDR3 DNA sequence: TGTGCCAGCAGCTTTAGTGGGACAGGGGGCCACGAGCAGTACTTC. It yields the protein CASSFSGTGGHEQYF.

V and J are TRBV29-1 and TRBJ2-2; either TRBD1 or TRBD2 may supply D (5 bases each). The CDR3 extends over 13 amino acids. Germline values: CDR1 SQVTM, CDR2 ANQGSEA. Trimming stripped 6 bases from V and 6 bases from J, with 14 bases between. CDR3 loop: CSVRDPQAGELFF. Written as DNA, the CDR3 is TGCAGCGTCCGGGACCCCCAGGCCGGGGAGCTGTTTTTT.

This clonotype has a handful of counts. The CDR3, as DNA: TGTGCCAGCTCCCCACCCGGGGGCGACTATGGCTACACCTTC. Amino acid sequence: CASSPPGGDYGYTF. The rearrangement joins TRBV7-2 to TRBJ1-2, with D possibly being TRBD1 (6 bases). The CDR3 totals 14 residues. V was clipped by 8 bases and J by 3 bases, with 16 bases between them. Looked up from germline, CDR1 is SGHTA and CDR2 is FQGNSA.

This clonotype was detected many times. The chain has TRBV7-9 and TRBJ2-7, with 13 bases aligning to TRBD2. Germline CDR1 is SEHNR and CDR2 is FQNEAQ (reference sequence). V lost 5 bases to trimming and J lost 6 bases; unmatched junction nucleotides: 4. CDR3 size: 14 residues. The CDR3 region has the DNA TGTGCCAGCAGCCGGGGACTAGCGGGATTCGAGCAGTACTTC. The encoded protein is CASSRGLAGFEQYF. The full variable domain, in which reference TRBV7-9 and TRBJ2-7 provide the parts outside the CDR3, is DTGVSQNPRHKITKRGQNVTFRCDPISEHNRLYWYRQTLGQGPEFLTYFQNEAQLEKSRLLSDRFSAERPKGSFSTLEIQRTEQGDSAMYLCASSRGLAGFEQYFGPGTRLTVT.

This clonotype was counted many times. V is TRBV24-1 and J is TRBJ2-1; 9 bases are shared with TRBD2. The J segment lost 2 bases and the V segment lost 4 bases, leaving 5 bases of the junction unmatched. CDR3 length: 16 residues. Germline lookup yields CDR1 KGHDR and CDR2 SFDVKD. CDR3 nucleotides: TGTGCCACCAGTGACACAGCGGGAGGCACCTACAATGAGCAGTTCTTC. The encoded protein is CATSDTAGGTYNEQFF.

The rearrangement uses TRBV29-1 and TRBJ2-1; 11 positions match TRBD2. The CDR3 has 15 residues. V lost 6 bases and J lost 0; bases outside the gene matches: 4. Germline loops: CDR1 SQVTM, CDR2 ANQGSEA. The CDR3 DNA reads TGCAGCGTGGGGGGGACTAGCGGCTCCTACAATGAGCAGTTCTTC. As protein: CSVGGTSGSYNEQFF.

This clonotype came up many times. This chain joins TRBV12-3 or TRBV12-4 and TRBJ2-5; no reliable D call. The CDR3 has 15 amino acids. Trimming took off 5 bases at V and 1 base at J, with 14 bases between the two ends. In DNA form, the CDR3 reads TGTGCCAGCAGTCTGGACGGAAAGGTCCAAGAGACCCAGTACTTC. Its protein is CASSLDGKVQETQYF.

This clonotype was picked up many times. The rearrangement uses TRBV12-3 or TRBV12-4 and TRBJ2-1, with D uncertain. The V and J ends lost 2 bases and 7 bases respectively, with 6 bases between them. This CDR3 has 12 amino acids. This chain's CDR3 is CASSLSGNEQFF. Written as DNA, the CDR3 is TGTGCCAGCAGTTTATCTGGGAATGAGCAGTTCTTC.

This clonotype has more than one count but fewer than ten. Here the CDR3 DNA reads TGTGCCAGCAGCCCCCGGACTAGCGGGCCCAATGAGCAGTTCTTC. It is translated as CASSPRTSGPNEQFF. This sequence joins TRBV7-2 and TRBJ2-1; 11 nucleotides line up with TRBD2. CDR3 size: 15 residues. Germline CDR1 reads SGHTA; CDR2 reads FQGNSA. V dropped 5 bases and J dropped 6; count of bases not matched to a gene: 6.

This clonotype is labeled medium-sized. The rearrangement joins TRBV7-9 to TRBJ2-3; TRBD2 agrees at 15 bases. J gave up 3 bases and V 5 bases, and 3 bases lay outside the gene matches. This CDR3 is 16 amino acids long. Germline CDR1 and CDR2: SEHNR and FQNEAQ (reference sequence). The CDR3 region is CASSSGLAGGTDTQYF. CDR3 DNA sequence: TGTGCCAGCAGCAGCGGACTAGCGGGGGGGACAGATACGCAGTATTTT.

This clonotype was detected a few times. V is TRBV7-9 and J is TRBJ1-5; D is unclear. This CDR3 is built from 14 residues. Deletions cut 5 bases from V and 5 bases from J, with 13 bases between. Germline values: CDR1 SEHNR, CDR2 FQNEAQ (reference sequence). CDR3 in amino acids: CASSVGLGHQPQHF. CDR3 nucleotide sequence: TGTGCCAGCAGCGTAGGTCTAGGGCATCAGCCCCAGCATTTT. The full variable domain, completed using reference TRBV7-9 and TRBJ1-5, is DTGVSQNPRHKITKRGQNVTFRCDPISEHNRLYWYRQTLGQGPEFLTYFQNEAQLEKSRLLSDRFSAERPKGSFSTLEIQRTEQGDSAMYLCASSVGLGHQPQHFGDGTRLSIL.

At least ten counts were recorded for this clonotype. A read error may produce the germline difference seen at one junction end. This chain connects TRBV3-1 to TRBJ2-7, with D possibly TRBD2 on 5 matching bases. This CDR3 comprises 11 residues. Germline V lookup: CDR1 LGHDT, CDR2 YNNKEL (reference sequence). CDR3 in amino acids: CASSQGGAPEF. The CDR3 nucleotides read TGTGCCAGCAGCCAAGGGGGAGCGCCTGAATTC.

This clonotype was counted at least ten times. The chain is built from TRBV7-3 and TRBJ2-1, with D hard to call. The CDR3 has 14 amino acids. Germline CDR1 SGHTA, CDR2 FQGTGA. Deletions cut 1 base from V and 10 bases from J, with 14 bases between. This CDR3 reads CASSLNPLIGEQFF. In nucleotides, the CDR3 is TGTGCCAGCAGCTTAAACCCTCTGATCGGAGAGCAGTTCTTC. Combining the CDR3 with reference TRBV7-3 and TRBJ2-1 gives the whole variable domain GAGVSQTPSNKVTEKGKYVELRCDPISGHTALYWYRQSLGQGPEFLIYFQGTGAADDSGLPNDRFFAVRPEGSVSTLKIQRTERGDSAVYLCASSLNPLIGEQFFGPGTRLTVL.

The chain links TRBV3-1 to TRBJ2-6; TRBD2 agrees at 7 bases. Per the germline V gene, CDR1 is LGHDT and CDR2 is YNNKEL (reference sequence). V dropped 1 base and J dropped 1; count of bases not matched to a gene: 4. The CDR3 is 17 amino acids. The CDR3 coding sequence is TGTGCCAGCAGCCAAGGCGGGGGTGCTTCTGGGGCCAACGTCCTGACTTTC. Translated, it gives CASSQGGGASGANVLTF.

This clonotype was observed at least ten times. The chain couples TRBV20-1 to TRBJ1-3; D perhaps matches TRBD1 (5 bases). The CDR3 is made up of 14 amino acids. The ends were cut back, 5 bases at V and 4 bases at J, with 15 bases in the middle. In germline, CDR1 is DFQATT, CDR2 SNEGSKA (reference sequence). The CDR3 sequence is CSAPKTGTGNTIYF. CDR3 nucleotides: TGCAGTGCTCCAAAGACGGGGACCGGAAACACCATATATTTT.

This clonotype was found a few times. The chain has TRBV5-1 and TRBJ2-1; 9 nucleotides line up with TRBD2. This CDR3 comprises 16 residues. CDR1 is SGHRS, CDR2 YFSETQ, per germline. The trim removed 0 bases at V and 7 bases at J, leaving 8 bases unmatched. The CDR3 region is CASSLDMGGGVNEQFF. Written as DNA, the CDR3 is TGCGCCAGCAGCTTGGATATGGGCGGGGGGGTAAATGAGCAGTTCTTC.

The J gene is TRBJ2-7, the V gene TRBV3-1, with D uncertain. The V gene's germline CDR1 is LGHDT and CDR2 YNNKEL (reference sequence). Trimming stripped 1 base from V and 4 bases from J, with 11 bases between. The CDR3 is made up of 14 amino acids. The chain's CDR3 is CASSQGGGRYEQYF. Here the CDR3 DNA reads TGTGCCAGCAGCCAAGGTGGTGGTAGGTACGAGCAGTACTTC.

CDR3 sequence: CASSSQERDTDTQYF. The CDR3 DNA reads as TGTGCCAGCAGTTCCCAGGAGCGGGACACAGATACGCAGTATTTT. The V and J genes are TRBV28 and TRBJ2-3; 7 bases line up with TRBD2. Germline V gives CDR1 MDHEN, CDR2 SYDVKM. J gave up 2 bases and V 4 bases, and 6 bases lay outside the gene matches. CDR3 length equals 15 residues.

There are many counts of this clonotype. This chain links TRBV5-1 with TRBJ2-5, with D maybe TRBD1 (5 bases). CDR3 length equals 13 residues. The V and J ends lost 4 bases and 5 bases respectively, with 12 bases between them. Germline V gene data show CDR1 as SGHRS and CDR2 as YFSETQ. The DNA of the CDR3 is TGCGCCAGCAGCCAGGGTATGTGGGAGACCCAGTACTTC. Translated, it gives CASSQGMWETQYF.

This clonotype showed up many times. V and J are TRBV9 and TRBJ2-7; no clear D. Trimming stripped 4 bases from V and 1 base from J, with 12 bases between. The germline V gene encodes CDR1 SGDLS and CDR2 YYNGEE. The CDR3 runs to 14 residues. CDR3 region: CASSRTDGSYEQYF. The CDR3 DNA follows: TGTGCCAGCAGCCGGACCGACGGATCCTACGAGCAGTACTTC.

The rearrangement uses TRBV27 and TRBJ1-5, with D possibly being TRBD1 (5 bases). Looked up from germline, CDR1 is MNHEY and CDR2 is SMNVEV (reference sequence). This CDR3 is built from 14 residues. Deletions cut 3 bases from V and 3 bases from J, with 9 bases between. CDR3 residues: CASSFRGLNQPQHF. In DNA form, the CDR3 reads TGTGCCAGCAGTTTTCGGGGACTCAATCAGCCCCAGCATTTT.

In its sample, this clonotype was seen many times. The chain joins TRBV12-3 or TRBV12-4 to TRBJ2-5, with TRBD1 matching 10 bases. The CDR3 has 15 residues. Germline trimming cut 5 bases from V and 4 bases from J; bases unmatched to any gene: 7. The CDR3 protein is CASSGTGDGVETQYF. The CDR3 coding sequence is TGTGCCAGCAGTGGGACAGGGGACGGTGTAGAGACCCAGTACTTC.

This rearrangement joins TRBV4-2 to TRBJ2-3; 11 positions agree with TRBD2. CDR3 size: 21 residues. CDR1 and CDR2 (germline): LGHNA, YNFKEQ. Trimming removed 2 bases from V and 0 bases from J; junction bases left unmatched: 16. The CDR3 bases are TGTGCCAGCAGCCAACACGCCGTGTGGCCGACTAGCGGGGAGAGCACAGATACGCAGTATTTT. Protein sequence: CASSQHAVWPTSGESTDTQYF.

This chain's CDR3 is CASSPETDSPQYF. CDR3 sequence (DNA): TGTGCCAGCTCACCAGAGACGGACTCCCCGCAGTACTTC. The gene calls are TRBV18 and TRBJ2-7, with D maybe TRBD2 (5 bases). The CDR3 has 13 residues. Germline values: CDR1 KGHSH, CDR2 LQKENI. Trimming took off 2 bases at V and 9 bases at J, with 14 bases between the two ends.

The sample holds a few counts of this clonotype. The V call is TRBV6-2 or TRBV6-3, the J call TRBJ2-7; no firm D call. Germline values: CDR1 MNHEY, CDR2 SVGEGT. The V end lost 5 bases, the J end lost 4 bases, and 9 bases lay between the germline ends. This CDR3 comprises 12 residues. The CDR3 here is CASSQPRYEQYF. The CDR3 nucleotides read TGTGCCAGCAGTCAACCACGGTACGAGCAGTACTTC.

This clonotype has a handful of counts. This rearrangement joins TRBV6-5 to TRBJ1-5; 9 bases are a match to TRBD1. This CDR3 has 15 amino acids. V gave up 4 bases and J gave up 6 bases; unmatched junction bases: 7. Germline V gene data show CDR1 as MNHEY and CDR2 as SVGAGI. CDR3 amino acids: CASSFGTGSFQPQHF. In DNA form, the CDR3 reads TGTGCCAGCAGTTTCGGGACAGGGAGCTTTCAGCCCCAGCATTTT.

This clonotype came up many times. The V call is TRBV7-9, the J call TRBJ2-5, with 10 bases matching TRBD1. This CDR3 has 14 residues. The germline V gene encodes CDR1 SEHNR and CDR2 FQNEAQ (reference sequence). The V gene end was trimmed by 3 bases and the J gene end by 5 bases; junction bases not matched to a gene: 3. The DNA of the CDR3 is TGTGCCAGCAGCTTGGACAGGGGGTTGGAGACCCAGTACTTC. Translating gives CASSLDRGLETQYF.

This clonotype was counted a few times. The chain couples TRBV6-4 to TRBJ1-1, with D maybe TRBD1 (6 bases). The CDR3 covers 15 residues. CDR1 MRHNA and CDR2 SNTAGT come from the germline V gene. V was trimmed by 6 bases and J by 2 bases, leaving 16 bases between them. The CDR3 DNA is TGTGCCAGCAGCCCATCGGGGGGGGCAAACACTGAAGCTTTCTTT. It is translated as CASSPSGGANTEAFF.

This clonotype was picked up a small number of times. The chain is built from TRBV7-9 and TRBJ1-5; D is unresolved. V was trimmed by 5 bases and J by 3 bases, leaving 17 bases between them. This CDR3 region has 16 residues. Germline V gene sequence: CDR1 SEHNR, CDR2 FQNEAQ (reference sequence). CDR3 sequence: CASSPATPGPNQPQHF. Written as DNA, the CDR3 is TGTGCCAGCAGCCCCGCCACCCCCGGGCCCAATCAGCCCCAGCATTTT.